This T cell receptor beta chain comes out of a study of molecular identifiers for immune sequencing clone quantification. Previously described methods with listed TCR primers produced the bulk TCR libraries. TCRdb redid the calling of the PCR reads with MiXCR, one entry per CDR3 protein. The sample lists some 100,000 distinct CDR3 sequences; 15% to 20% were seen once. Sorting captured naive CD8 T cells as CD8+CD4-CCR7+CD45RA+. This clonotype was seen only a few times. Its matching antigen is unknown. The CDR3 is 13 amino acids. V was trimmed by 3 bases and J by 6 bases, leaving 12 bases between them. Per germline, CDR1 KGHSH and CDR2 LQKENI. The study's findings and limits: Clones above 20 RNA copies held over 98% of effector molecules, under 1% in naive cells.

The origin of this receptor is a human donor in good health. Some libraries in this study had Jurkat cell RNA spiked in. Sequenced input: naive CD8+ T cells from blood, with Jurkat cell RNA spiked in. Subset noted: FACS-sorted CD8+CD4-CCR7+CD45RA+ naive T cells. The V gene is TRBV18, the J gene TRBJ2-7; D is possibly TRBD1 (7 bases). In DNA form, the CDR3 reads TGTGCCAGCTCACCCGGCAGGGGGGCCGAGCAGTACTTC. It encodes CASSPGRGAEQYF.